This entry describes one T cell receptor (beta chain). The specificity of this receptor is unknown. No much larger clone exists at a distance of one base, and base qualities are not known. The germline V end is reduced by 4 bases and the J end by 3 bases; junction bases left unmatched: 16. Reading the germline V gene gives CDR1 MNHNS and CDR2 SASEGT. The CDR3 covers 19 residues, taking in both the cysteine and the phenylalanine. CDR3 DNA is the only sequence kept; it has 57 bases, read in frame from the first base. The study evaluated CTLA-4 blockade (ipilimumab) given together with focal radiation therapy in patients who had chemo-refractory metastatic non-small-cell lung cancer. The sample comes from a study of radiotherapy plus CTLA-4 blockade in lung cancer (dated 2018 in TCRdb). Looking at the study overall: Objective responses were observed in around 20% of enrolled patients, and disease control was achieved in approximately 29%.

The method behind the library was the immunoSEQ multiplex PCR assay. In its TCRdb copy, this immuneACCESS table keeps in-frame sequences only and misses some clones. Where compared with another copy, unresolved V genes explain less than half of these, and the others have no known cause. The sample table shows roughly 13,000 clones, and 80% to 90% are seen once. The ten biggest clones cover around 15% of the sample. Findings and caveats that apply to the study as a whole: Early dynamic changes in blood T cell clones, together with increased serum interferon-beta after radiation, were reported as the strongest predictors of response. After treatment with radiotherapy and ipilimumab, TCR clones that came from tumors expanded in the peripheral blood.

This sequence uses TRBV6-1 and TRBJ2-7, with 12 middle bases fitting TRBD2. The specimen comprised peripheral blood, sampled from a patient treated with radiotherapy plus ipilimumab. This receptor was identified in a human donor with non-small cell lung cancer that progressed on radiotherapy plus ipilimumab. Some clones in this sample may be carry-over from other donors' samples. CDR3 loop: CASSVPGLAGLPAYYEQYF. The nucleotide sequence reads as follows: TGTGCCAGCAGTGTTCCGGGACTAGCGGGCCTGCCTGCCTACTACGAGCAGTACTTC.